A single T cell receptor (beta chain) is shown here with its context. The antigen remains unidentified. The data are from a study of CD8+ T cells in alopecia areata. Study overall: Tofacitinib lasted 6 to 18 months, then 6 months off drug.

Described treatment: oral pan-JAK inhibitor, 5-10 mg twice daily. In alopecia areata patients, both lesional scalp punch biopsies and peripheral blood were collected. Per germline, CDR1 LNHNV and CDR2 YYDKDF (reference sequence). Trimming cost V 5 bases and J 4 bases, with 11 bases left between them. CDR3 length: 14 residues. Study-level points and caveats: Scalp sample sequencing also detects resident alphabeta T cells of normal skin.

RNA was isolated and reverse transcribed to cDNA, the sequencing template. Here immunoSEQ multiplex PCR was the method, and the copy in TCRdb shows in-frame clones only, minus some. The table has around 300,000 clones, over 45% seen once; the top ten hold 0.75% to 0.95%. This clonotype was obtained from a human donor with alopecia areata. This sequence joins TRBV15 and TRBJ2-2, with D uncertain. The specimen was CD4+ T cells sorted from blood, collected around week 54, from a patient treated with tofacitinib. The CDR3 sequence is CATSSLESTGELFF. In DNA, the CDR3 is TGTGCCACCAGCTCCCTGGAATCCACCGGGGAGCTGTTTTTT.